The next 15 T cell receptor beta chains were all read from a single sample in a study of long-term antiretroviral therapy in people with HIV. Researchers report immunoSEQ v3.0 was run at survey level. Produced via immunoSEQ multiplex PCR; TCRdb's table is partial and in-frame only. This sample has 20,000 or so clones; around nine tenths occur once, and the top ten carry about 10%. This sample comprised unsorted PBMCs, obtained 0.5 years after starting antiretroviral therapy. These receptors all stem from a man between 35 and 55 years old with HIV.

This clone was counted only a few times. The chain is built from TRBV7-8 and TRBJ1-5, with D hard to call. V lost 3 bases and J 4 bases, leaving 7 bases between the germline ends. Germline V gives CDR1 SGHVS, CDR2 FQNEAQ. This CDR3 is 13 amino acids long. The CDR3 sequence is CASSFDGNQPQHF. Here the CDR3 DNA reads TGTGCCAGCAGCTTCGACGGGAATCAGCCCCAGCATTTT. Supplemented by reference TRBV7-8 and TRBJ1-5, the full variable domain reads GAGVSQSPRYKVAKRGQDVALRCDPISGHVSLFWYQQALGQGPEFLTYFQNEAQLDKSGLPSDRFFAERPEGSVSTLKIQRTQQEDSAVYLCASSFDGNQPQHFGDGTRLSIL.

The CDR3 DNA sequence: TGTGCCAGCAGCAAAGCGCTCGGGCTAGCAAACAGGAATGAGCAGTTCTTC. Residues: CASSKALGLANRNEQFF. The chain employs TRBV21-1 and TRBJ2-1. TRBV21-1 is listed as a pseudogene. The CDR3 is made up of 17 amino acids.

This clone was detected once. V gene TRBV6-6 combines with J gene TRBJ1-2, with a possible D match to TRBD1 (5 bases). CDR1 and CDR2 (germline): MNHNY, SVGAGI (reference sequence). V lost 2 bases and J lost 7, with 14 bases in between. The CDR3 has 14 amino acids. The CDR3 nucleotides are TGTGCCAGCAGTTACGAGGGGACTTTCTCTGGCTACACCTTC. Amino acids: CASSYEGTFSGYTF.

This chain's CDR3 is CASSRGGPDEQYF. For the CDR3, the DNA is TGTGCCAGCAGTAGGGGGGGGCCCGACGAGCAGTACTTC. V and J are TRBV27 and TRBJ2-7, with D tentatively TRBD2 (7 bases). CDR3 length: 13 amino acids. V was shortened by 5 bases and J by 5 bases, with 13 bases between the two germline ends. Germline assignment: CDR1 MNHEY and CDR2 SMNVEV (reference sequence).

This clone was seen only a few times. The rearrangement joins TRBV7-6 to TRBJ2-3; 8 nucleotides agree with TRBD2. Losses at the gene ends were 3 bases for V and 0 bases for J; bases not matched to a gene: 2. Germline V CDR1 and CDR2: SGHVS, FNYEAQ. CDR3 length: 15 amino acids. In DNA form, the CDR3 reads TGTGCCAGCAGCTTTAGCGGGACAAGCACAGATACGCAGTATTTT. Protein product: CASSFSGTSTDTQYF. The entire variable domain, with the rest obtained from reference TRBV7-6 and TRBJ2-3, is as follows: GAGVSQSPRYKVTKRGQDVALRCDPISGHVSLYWYRQALGQGPEFLTYFNYEAQQDKSGLPNDRFSAERPEGSISTLTIQRTEQRDSAMYRCASSFSGTSTDTQYFGPGTRLTVL.

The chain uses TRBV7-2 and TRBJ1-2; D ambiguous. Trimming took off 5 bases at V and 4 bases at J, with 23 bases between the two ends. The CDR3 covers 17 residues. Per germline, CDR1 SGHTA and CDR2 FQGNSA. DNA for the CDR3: TGTGCCAGCAGCATAAATTACCGGGCCCTTGCCGTCTATGGCTACACCTTC. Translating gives CASSINYRALAVYGYTF.

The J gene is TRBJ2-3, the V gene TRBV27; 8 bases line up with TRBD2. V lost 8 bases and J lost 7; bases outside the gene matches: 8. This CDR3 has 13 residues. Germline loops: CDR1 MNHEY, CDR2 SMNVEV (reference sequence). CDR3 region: CASWAGGRNTQYF. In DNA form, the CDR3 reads TGTGCCAGCTGGGCGGGGGGCCGGAATACGCAGTATTTT.

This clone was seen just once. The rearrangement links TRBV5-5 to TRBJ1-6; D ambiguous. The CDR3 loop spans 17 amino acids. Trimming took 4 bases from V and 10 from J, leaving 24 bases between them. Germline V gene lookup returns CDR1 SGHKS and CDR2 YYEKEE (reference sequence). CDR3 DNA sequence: TGTGCCAGCAGCCCCAGTTCGGGGTCCGACCGGAGATCACCCCTCCACTTT. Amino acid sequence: CASSPSSGSDRRSPLHF.

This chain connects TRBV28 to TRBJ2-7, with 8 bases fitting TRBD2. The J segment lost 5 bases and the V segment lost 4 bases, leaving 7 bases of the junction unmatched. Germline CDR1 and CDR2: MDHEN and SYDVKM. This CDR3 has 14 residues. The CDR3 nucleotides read TGTGCCAGCAGTTCGCGGGGGGCGGTCAACGAGCAGTACTTC. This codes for CASSSRGAVNEQYF.

Here the CDR3 DNA reads TGCGCCAGCAGCCTTCGGAGGGTATGGGACAATGAGCAGTTCTTC. This sequence encodes CASSLRRVWDNEQFF. The rearrangement uses TRBV5-1 and TRBJ2-1, with a weak D call TRBD2 (6 bases). The V gene lost 4 bases and the J gene lost 5 bases, with 16 bases spanning the gap. Per germline, CDR1 SGHRS and CDR2 YFSETQ. The CDR3 is 15 amino acids.

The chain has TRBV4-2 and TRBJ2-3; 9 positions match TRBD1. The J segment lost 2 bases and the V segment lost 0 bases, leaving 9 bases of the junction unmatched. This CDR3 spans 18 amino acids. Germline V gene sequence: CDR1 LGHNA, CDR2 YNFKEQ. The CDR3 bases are TGTGCCAGCAGCCAAGATATGGGACAGGGCCTATCCACAGATACGCAGTATTTT. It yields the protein CASSQDMGQGLSTDTQYF.

The CDR3 reads CASSQLGTDTQYF. The CDR3, as DNA: TGTGCCAGCAGCCAACTAGGCACAGATACGCAGTATTTT. The gene calls are TRBV14 and TRBJ2-3, with unresolved D. V lost 2 bases and J lost 1, with 4 bases in between. Germline CDR1 and CDR2: SGHDN and FVKESK. The length of the CDR3 is 13 residues.

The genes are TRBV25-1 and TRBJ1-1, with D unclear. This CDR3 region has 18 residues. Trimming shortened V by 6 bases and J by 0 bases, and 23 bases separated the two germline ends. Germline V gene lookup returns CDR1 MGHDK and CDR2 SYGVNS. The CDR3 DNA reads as TGTGCCAGCAGAGGCATAGATCCTTACACGCTCTTGAACACTGAAGCTTTCTTT. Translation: CASRGIDPYTLLNTEAFF.

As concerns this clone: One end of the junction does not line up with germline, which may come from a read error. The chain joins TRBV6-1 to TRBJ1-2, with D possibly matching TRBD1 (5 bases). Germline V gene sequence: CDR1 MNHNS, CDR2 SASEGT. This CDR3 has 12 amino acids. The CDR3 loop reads CASSEAIGASAF. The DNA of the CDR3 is TGTGCCAGCAGTGAAGCGATTGGGGCATCTGCCTTC.

The CDR3 is CSFRRTTTRETQYF. DNA of the CDR3: TGCAGCTTCCGTCGGACTACTACCCGCGAGACCCAGTACTTC. The rearrangement links TRBV29-1 to TRBJ2-5; D perhaps matches TRBD2 (6 bases). The CDR3 covers 14 residues. Germline V gene data show CDR1 as SQVTM and CDR2 as ANQGSEA. V was shortened by 8 bases and J by 5 bases, with 21 bases between the two germline ends.